The 13 T cell receptor beta chains presented below share a single source sample, sequenced in a study of regulatory T cells in long-lasting Graves disease. Regarding time point: persistent/refractory GD, antithyroid drugs over 5 years with positive TRAb. After RNA was extracted from PBMCs, the TCR library was made from it. Researchers made TCR beta libraries by using iRepertoire HTBI primers and running Arm-PCR on CDR3 regions. Via MiXCR, TCRdb re-called the multiplex PCR reads, giving one row per CDR3 protein. This table has around 400,000 distinct CDR3 sequences, 20% to 25% appearing once. Here the sequenced sample was peripheral blood mononuclear cells (PBMCs), taken when the disease was refractory, from a patient treated with antithyroid drugs. These receptors all stem from a female donor with Graves disease.

V and J are TRBV19 and TRBJ2-7; 8 nucleotides line up with TRBD2. This CDR3 region has 15 residues. J was trimmed by 2 bases and V by 6 bases; bases with no gene match: 9. Per the germline V gene, CDR1 is LNHDA and CDR2 is SQIVND (reference sequence). CDR3: CASSPSIAGTYEQYF. In DNA form, the CDR3 reads TGTGCCAGTAGCCCTTCGATAGCGGGAACCTACGAGCAGTACTTC.

This clonotype appeared many times. V and J are TRBV28 and TRBJ1-5; TRBD1 is a possible D gene (6 bases). CDR1 is MDHEN and CDR2 is SYDVKM in the germline V gene. This CDR3 has 15 amino acids. The V end was cut by 7 bases, the J end by 2 bases, with 15 bases between. The CDR3 DNA follows: TGTGCCAGCACCCCCACAGGGAGCGGCAATCAGCCCCAGCATTTT. Amino acids: CASTPTGSGNQPQHF.

This chain uses TRBV20-1 with TRBJ2-6; possibly TRBD1 or TRBD2 for D (5 bases each). The CDR3 runs 14 residues. Germline values: CDR1 DFQATT, CDR2 SNEGSKA (reference sequence). V gave up 7 bases and J gave up 4 bases, with 14 bases separating them. DNA for the CDR3: TGCAGTGGGATTGAAGGGACCGGGGCCAACGTCCTGACTTTC. Encoded protein: CSGIEGTGANVLTF.

This clonotype was recorded many times. The chain combines TRBV20-1 with TRBJ1-1, with TRBD1 as a possible D gene (6 bases). Between the trimmed V and J ends, which lost 5 bases and 2 bases, there was a span of 12 bases. The CDR3 has 13 amino acids. Germline V gene sequence: CDR1 DFQATT, CDR2 SNEGSKA (reference sequence). This CDR3 reads CSADGQPNTEAFF. CDR3 DNA sequence: TGCAGTGCTGACGGACAGCCCAACACTGAAGCTTTCTTT.

This clonotype was seen a handful of times. The chain is built from TRBV7-2 and TRBJ2-7, with D maybe TRBD1 (6 bases). The CDR3 loop spans 14 amino acids. From germline, CDR1 is SGHTA and CDR2 FQGNSA. Trimming cost V 5 bases and J 3 bases, with 14 bases left between them. The CDR3 sequence is CASSKNRVDYEQYF. The CDR3 nucleotides read TGTGCCAGCAGCAAAAACAGGGTTGACTACGAGCAGTACTTC. Full variable domain (remainder filled in from reference TRBV7-2 and TRBJ2-7): GAGVSQSPSNKVTEKGKDVELRCDPISGHTALYWYRQSLGQGLEFLIYFQGNSAPDKSGLPSDRFSAERTGGSVSTLTIQRTQQEDSAVYLCASSKNRVDYEQYFGPGTRLTVT.

V is TRBV7-3 and J is TRBJ1-1; unclear D gene. Germline values: CDR1 SGHTA, CDR2 FQGTGA. V dropped 5 bases and J dropped 6 bases, with 13 bases sitting between them. The CDR3 loop spans 13 amino acids. The chain's CDR3 is CASSAPPAPEAFF. CDR3 in DNA: TGTGCCAGCAGCGCCCCCCCCGCACCTGAAGCTTTCTTT.

This rearrangement joins TRBV7-3 to TRBJ1-2, with 8 bases that match TRBD1. This CDR3 region has 14 residues. Germline V lookup: CDR1 SGHTA, CDR2 FQGTGA. V was clipped by 4 bases and J by 5 bases; unmatched bases: 6. CDR3 nucleotides: TGTGCCAGCAGCTCGACAGGGGAAGGGTATGGCTACACCTTC. It encodes CASSSTGEGYGYTF. Combining the CDR3 with reference TRBV7-3 and TRBJ1-2 gives the whole variable domain GAGVSQTPSNKVTEKGKYVELRCDPISGHTALYWYRQSLGQGPEFLIYFQGTGAADDSGLPNDRFFAVRPEGSVSTLKIQRTERGDSAVYLCASSSTGEGYGYTFGSGTRLTVV.

This clonotype was observed once. The chain employs TRBV5-1 and TRBJ2-5, with a possible D match to TRBD1 (6 bases). Per germline, CDR1 SGHRS and CDR2 YFSETQ. The CDR3 runs to 15 residues. The V end was cut by 3 bases, the J end by 2 bases, with 14 bases between. CDR3 in DNA: TGCGCCAGCAGCTCCGACCCCGGACAGCAAGAGACCCAGTACTTC. It specifies CASSSDPGQQETQYF.

In this sample, this clonotype turned up many times. The chain recombines TRBV12-3 or TRBV12-4 with TRBJ2-5; 11 bases agree with TRBD2. This CDR3 region has 18 residues. Trimming at V came to 1 base and at J to 1 base, leaving 8 bases not matched to a gene. The CDR3 coding sequence is TGTGCCAGCAGTTTAGAGACTAGCGGGATATTCTCCCAAGAGACCCAGTACTTC. Translation gives CASSLETSGIFSQETQYF.

This clonotype was found once. The V and J genes are TRBV6-2 or TRBV6-3 and TRBJ2-3, with D possibly TRBD2 on 6 matching bases. The CDR3 is made up of 14 amino acids. V lost 0 bases and J lost 5, with 9 bases in between. Per the germline V gene, CDR1 is MNHEY and CDR2 is SVGEGT. CDR3 coding DNA: TGTGCCAGCAGTTACTCGCGGGAACTAGATACGCAGTATTTT. Residues: CASSYSRELDTQYF.

V usage is TRBV5-6 and J usage is TRBJ2-7; D may be TRBD1 or TRBD2 (7 bases each). Germline CDR1 is SGHDT and CDR2 is YYEEEE. The CDR3 loop spans 15 amino acids. Trimming cost V 4 bases and J 3 bases, with 17 bases left between them. CDR3 in amino acids: CASSGGGQTDYEQYF. The CDR3 DNA follows: TGTGCCAGCAGCGGGGGGGGACAGACCGACTACGAGCAGTACTTC.

This clonotype was observed many times. The rearrangement links TRBV12-3 or TRBV12-4 to TRBJ2-7, with D possibly being TRBD1 or TRBD2 (5 bases each). The CDR3 has 16 amino acids. V dropped 5 bases and J dropped 3 bases, with 20 bases sitting between them. This CDR3 is CASSRDRGGYYYEQYF. Here the CDR3 DNA reads TGTGCCAGCAGTAGGGACCGTGGGGGTTATTACTACGAGCAGTACTTC.

This clonotype showed up many times. The genes are TRBV20-1 and TRBJ2-5; a weak D match, TRBD2 (6 bases). In germline, CDR1 is DFQATT, CDR2 SNEGSKA (reference sequence). V dropped 3 bases and J dropped 2 bases, with 16 bases sitting between them. This CDR3 spans 15 amino acids. CDR3 in amino acids: CSASQSRDLQETQYF. The CDR3 region has the DNA TGCAGTGCTAGTCAATCCCGGGACTTACAAGAGACCCAGTACTTC.